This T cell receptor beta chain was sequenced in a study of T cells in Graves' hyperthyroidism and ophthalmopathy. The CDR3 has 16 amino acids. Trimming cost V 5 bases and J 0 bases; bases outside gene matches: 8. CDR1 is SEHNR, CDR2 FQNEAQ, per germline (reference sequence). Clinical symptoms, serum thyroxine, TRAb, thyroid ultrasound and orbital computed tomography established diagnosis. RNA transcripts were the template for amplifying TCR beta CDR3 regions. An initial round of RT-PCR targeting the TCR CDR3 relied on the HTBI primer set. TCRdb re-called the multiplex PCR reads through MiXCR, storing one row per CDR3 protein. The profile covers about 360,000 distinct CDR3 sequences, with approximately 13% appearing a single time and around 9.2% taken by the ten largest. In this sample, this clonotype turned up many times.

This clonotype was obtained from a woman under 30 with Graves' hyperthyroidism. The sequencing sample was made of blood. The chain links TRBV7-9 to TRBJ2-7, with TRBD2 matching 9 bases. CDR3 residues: CASSRGAGGISYEQYF. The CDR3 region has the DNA TGTGCCAGCAGCCGGGGGGCGGGAGGGATCTCCTACGAGCAGTACTTC.